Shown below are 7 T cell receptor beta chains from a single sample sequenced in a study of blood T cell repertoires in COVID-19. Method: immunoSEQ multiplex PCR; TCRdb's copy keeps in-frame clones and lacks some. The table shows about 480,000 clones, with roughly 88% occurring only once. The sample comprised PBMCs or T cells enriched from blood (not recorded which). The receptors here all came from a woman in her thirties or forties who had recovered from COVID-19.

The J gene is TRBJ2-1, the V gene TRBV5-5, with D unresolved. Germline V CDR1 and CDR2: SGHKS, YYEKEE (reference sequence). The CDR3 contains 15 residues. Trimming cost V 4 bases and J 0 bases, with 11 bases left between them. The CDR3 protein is CASSPTGLSYNEQFF. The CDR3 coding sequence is TGTGCCAGCAGCCCGACTGGCCTCTCCTACAATGAGCAGTTCTTC.

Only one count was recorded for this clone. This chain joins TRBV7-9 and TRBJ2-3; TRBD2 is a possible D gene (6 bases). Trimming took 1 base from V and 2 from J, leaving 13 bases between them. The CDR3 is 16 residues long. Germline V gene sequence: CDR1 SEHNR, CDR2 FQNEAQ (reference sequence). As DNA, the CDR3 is TGTGCCAGCAGCTTAGGGGACTTCCCAGCCACAGATACGCAGTATTTT. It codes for CASSLGDFPATDTQYF. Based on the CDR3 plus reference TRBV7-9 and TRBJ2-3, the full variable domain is DTGVSQNPRHKITKRGQNVTFRCDPISEHNRLYWYRQTLGQGPEFLTYFQNEAQLEKSRLLSDRFSAERPKGSFSTLEIQRTEQGDSAMYLCASSLGDFPATDTQYFGPGTRLTVL.

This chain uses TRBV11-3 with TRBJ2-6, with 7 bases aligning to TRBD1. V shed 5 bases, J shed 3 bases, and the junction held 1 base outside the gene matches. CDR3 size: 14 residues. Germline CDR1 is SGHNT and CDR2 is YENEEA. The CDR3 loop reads CASSQGVGANVLTF. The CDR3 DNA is TGTGCCAGCAGCCAGGGGGTTGGGGCCAACGTCCTGACTTTC.

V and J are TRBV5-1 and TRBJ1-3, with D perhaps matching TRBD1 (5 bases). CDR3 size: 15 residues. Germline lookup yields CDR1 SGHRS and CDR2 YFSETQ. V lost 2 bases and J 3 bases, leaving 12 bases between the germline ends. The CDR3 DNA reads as TGCGCCAGCAGCTTAGGGGCATCGGGTGGAAACACCATATATTTT. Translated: CASSLGASGGNTIYF.

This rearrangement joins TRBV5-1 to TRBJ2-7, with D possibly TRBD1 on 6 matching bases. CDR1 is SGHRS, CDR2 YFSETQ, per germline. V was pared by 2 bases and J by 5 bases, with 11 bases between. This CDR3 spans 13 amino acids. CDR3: CASSLNTGNEQYF. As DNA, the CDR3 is TGCGCCAGCAGCTTAAATACAGGGAACGAGCAGTACTTC.

CDR3: CASSIMNTEAFF. In nucleotides, the CDR3 is TGTGCCAGCAGTATTATGAACACTGAAGCTTTCTTT. J is TRBJ1-1 and V is TRBV5-8; D is ambiguous. The germline V and J ends were trimmed by 5 bases and 0 bases, with 5 bases remaining between them. CDR1 SGHTS and CDR2 YDEGEE come from the germline V gene. The CDR3 extends over 12 amino acids.

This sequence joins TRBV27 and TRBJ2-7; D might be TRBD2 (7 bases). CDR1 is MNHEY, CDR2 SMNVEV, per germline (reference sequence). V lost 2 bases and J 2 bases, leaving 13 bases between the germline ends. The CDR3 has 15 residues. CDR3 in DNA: TGTGCCAGCAGTTTACTAGGGGGGGACCCCTACGAGCAGTACTTC. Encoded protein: CASSLLGGDPYEQYF.